The 18 T cell receptor beta chains below come from one sample, sequenced in a study of T cells in Graves' hyperthyroidism and ophthalmopathy. There were TCR beta CDR3 regions amplified from RNA transcripts. The TCR CDR3 first-round RT-PCR relied on the HTBI primer set. In TCRdb, the multiplex PCR reads were re-called with MiXCR into one record per CDR3 protein. Of 700,000 to 950,000 distinct CDR3 sequences listed, roughly a third are singletons. Input material: blood. Receptors originate from a woman in her thirties or forties with Graves' hyperthyroidism.

This clonotype was detected once. Being one base from a much bigger clone, this may be a read error. This chain connects TRBV19 to TRBJ1-6, with a possible D match to TRBD1 (5 bases). Germline values: CDR1 LNHDA, CDR2 SQIVND (reference sequence). This CDR3 region has 15 residues. In nucleotides, the CDR3 is TGTGCCAGTAGAGACAGCCCCTCAGGGAATTCACCCCCCCACTTT. Protein sequence: CASRDSPSGNSPPHF.

The chain joins TRBV6-1 to TRBJ1-2; D is unresolved. The CDR3 has 12 residues. From germline, CDR1 is MNHNS and CDR2 SASEGT. Deletions cut 5 bases from V and 10 bases from J, with 14 bases between. The DNA of the CDR3 is TGTGCCAGCAGTATGACCCGGAGGGACTACACCTTC. Its translation: CASSMTRRDYTF.

The CDR3 region has the DNA TGTGCCAGCAGTACAACAGCCCCGTCCTACGAGCAGTACTTC. Its translation: CASSTTAPSYEQYF. The chain uses TRBV7-9 and TRBJ2-7; unclear D gene. The V end lost 6 bases, the J end lost 1 base, and 13 bases lay between the germline ends. CDR1 and CDR2 (germline): SEHNR, FQNEAQ (reference sequence). The CDR3 contains 14 residues.

The rearrangement links TRBV7-9 to TRBJ2-2; 7 bases map to TRBD2. The CDR3 has 16 residues. V gave up 2 bases and J gave up 1 base; unmatched junction bases: 4. Germline CDR1 reads SEHNR; CDR2 reads FQNEAQ (reference sequence). This chain's CDR3 is CASSLLPGGNTGELFF. The CDR3 DNA sequence: TGTGCCAGCAGCTTATTGCCGGGGGGGAACACCGGGGAGCTGTTTTTT.

This clonotype was counted between two and nine times. The chain recombines TRBV20-1 with TRBJ2-7, with TRBD1 as a possible D gene (5 bases). Germline V gene lookup returns CDR1 DFQATT and CDR2 SNEGSKA (reference sequence). The CDR3 covers 14 residues. The germline V and J ends were trimmed by 3 bases and 2 bases, with 14 bases remaining between them. The CDR3 reads CSASGRQGTYEQYF. CDR3 DNA sequence: TGCAGTGCTAGTGGCCGGCAGGGCACCTACGAGCAGTACTTC.

CDR3 in amino acids: CASNLGTGFYGYTF. Here the CDR3 DNA reads TGTGCCAGCAATCTCGGGACGGGTTTCTATGGCTACACCTTC. The genes are TRBV11-3 and TRBJ1-2; possibly TRBD1 for D (5 bases). The germline V and J ends were trimmed by 7 bases and 4 bases, with 16 bases remaining between them. From germline, CDR1 is SGHNT and CDR2 YENEEA. This CDR3 region has 14 residues.

This clonotype was counted many times. The chain is built from TRBV7-2 and TRBJ2-5; 10 bases fit TRBD2. The CDR3 has 14 amino acids. After removal of 5 bases from V and 5 bases from J, the junction contained 5 bases not matched to a gene. Germline values: CDR1 SGHTA, CDR2 FQGNSA. The CDR3 sequence: CASSPGTSVETQYF. CDR3 in DNA: TGTGCCAGCAGCCCCGGGACTAGCGTGGAGACCCAGTACTTC. The full variable domain, in which reference TRBV7-2 and TRBJ2-5 provide the parts outside the CDR3, is GAGVSQSPSNKVTEKGKDVELRCDPISGHTALYWYRQSLGQGLEFLIYFQGNSAPDKSGLPSDRFSAERTGGSVSTLTIQRTQQEDSAVYLCASSPGTSVETQYFGPGTRLLVL.

This clonotype was observed at least ten times. J is TRBJ1-5 and V is TRBV7-2; D may be TRBD1 (5 bases). The CDR3 is 16 residues long. The V gene's germline CDR1 is SGHTA and CDR2 FQGNSA. V lost 2 bases, J lost 3 bases, and 14 bases lay in between. The CDR3: CASSLMGLTNNQPQHF. For the CDR3, the DNA is TGTGCCAGCAGCTTAATGGGACTGACAAACAATCAGCCCCAGCATTTT.

The gene calls are TRBV12-3 or TRBV12-4 and TRBJ1-6; 7 bases agree with TRBD1. Losses at the gene ends were 7 bases for V and 4 bases for J; bases not matched to a gene: 10. The CDR3 totals 16 residues. The DNA of the CDR3 is TGTGCCAGCACCAACACCGACAGGGCATATAATTCACCCCTCCACTTT. Amino acid sequence: CASTNTDRAYNSPLHF.

This clonotype has only a few counts. The junction departs from germline at one end; a sequencing error may be responsible. This chain connects TRBV24-1 to TRBJ2-5, with 8 bases that match TRBD1. Germline CDR1 is KGHDR and CDR2 is SFDVKD. This CDR3 region has 16 residues. The CDR3 DNA reads as TGTGCCAGCAGTTTTGACAGGGGCGGGAACCAAGAGACCCAGTACTTC. Its protein product is CASSFDRGGNQETQYF.

This clonotype was recorded once. The junction departs from germline at one end; a sequencing error may be responsible. J is TRBJ1-2 and V is TRBV10-3; 7 nucleotides match TRBD1. Germline V CDR1 and CDR2: ENHRY, SYGVKD. This CDR3 is built from 18 residues. In nucleotides, the CDR3 is TGTGCCAGCAGTTACTCTGGAGGGGGCGCTTCCTTGAACTATGGCTACACCTTC. As protein: CASSYSGGGASLNYGYTF.

This clonotype has more than one count but fewer than ten. The chain has TRBV7-9 and TRBJ1-4; D is unclear. This CDR3 comprises 13 residues. Trimming shortened V by 5 bases and J by 13 bases, and 17 bases separated the two germline ends. Germline V lookup: CDR1 SEHNR, CDR2 FQNEAQ (reference sequence). This CDR3 reads CASSPDGVSGLFF. DNA of the CDR3: TGTGCCAGCAGCCCCGATGGGGTCTCGGGACTGTTTTTT.

V gene TRBV2 combines with J gene TRBJ1-1, with D perhaps TRBD1 (5 bases). Looked up from germline, CDR1 is SNHLY and CDR2 is FYNNEI. V shed 2 bases and J shed 12 bases, with 16 bases lying between them. This CDR3 has 13 amino acids. The CDR3 here is CASSELRRGETFF. Written as DNA, the CDR3 is TGTGCCAGCAGTGAACTCAGACGGGGGGAAACTTTCTTT. Full variable domain (missing parts from reference TRBV2 and TRBJ1-1): EPEVTQTPSHQVTQMGQEVILRCVPISNHLYFYWYRQILGQKVEFLVSFYNNEISEKSEIFDDQFSVERPDGSNFTLKIRSTKLEDSAMYFCASSELRRGETFFGQGTRLTVV.

In this sample, this clonotype turned up a few times. The chain combines TRBV7-3 with TRBJ1-3; no definite D call. Germline V gene lookup returns CDR1 SGHTA and CDR2 FQGTGA. This CDR3 has 17 residues. The V end lost 2 bases, the J end lost 0 bases, and 14 bases lay between the germline ends. CDR3 residues: CASSLAFERNSGNTIYF. The CDR3 DNA sequence: TGTGCCAGCAGCTTAGCGTTCGAGAGGAACTCTGGAAACACCATATATTTT. Filled out from reference TRBV7-3 and TRBJ1-3, the complete variable domain reads GAGVSQTPSNKVTEKGKYVELRCDPISGHTALYWYRQSLGQGPEFLIYFQGTGAADDSGLPNDRFFAVRPEGSVSTLKIQRTERGDSAVYLCASSLAFERNSGNTIYFGEGSWLTVV.

V and J are TRBV5-1 and TRBJ1-2; D gene ambiguous. Germline V gene data show CDR1 as SGHRS and CDR2 as YFSETQ. V lost 2 bases and J lost 3, with 17 bases in between. The CDR3 extends over 16 amino acids. CDR3 loop: CASSLTLLASDYGYTF. CDR3 nucleotides: TGCGCCAGCAGCTTAACACTCCTCGCATCGGACTATGGCTACACCTTC.

This clonotype was counted a few times. As DNA, the CDR3 is TGCAGCGTTACGCCCCAGGGTCTTAGGAACACCGGGGAGCTGTTTTTT. It yields the protein CSVTPQGLRNTGELFF. V gene TRBV29-1 combines with J gene TRBJ2-2, with D possibly being TRBD1 (5 bases). V was pared by 5 bases and J by 1 base, with 17 bases between. Germline V CDR1 and CDR2: SQVTM, ANQGSEA. The CDR3 contains 16 residues.

This clonotype was observed at least ten times. The chain employs TRBV29-1 and TRBJ1-1; D is perhaps TRBD1 (5 bases). Trimming removed 6 bases at V and 1 base at J, with 9 bases between. CDR3 length: 12 amino acids. CDR1 is SQVTM and CDR2 is ANQGSEA in the germline V gene. CDR3 nucleotides: TGCAGCGTCCGGGACGCGAACACTGAAGCTTTCTTT. Amino acid sequence: CSVRDANTEAFF.

The chain joins TRBV12-3 or TRBV12-4 to TRBJ1-2, with unresolved D. There are 15 residues in the CDR3. Trimming took off 2 bases at V and 3 bases at J, with 13 bases between the two ends. This CDR3 is CASSLTGTVYYGYTF. CDR3 sequence (DNA): TGTGCCAGCAGTTTAACCGGTACCGTGTACTATGGCTACACCTTC.